These 17 T cell receptor beta chains originate from one sample sequenced in a study of blood T cell repertoires in COVID-19. The method was immunoSEQ multiplex PCR; TCRdb's version includes in-frame clones alone and lacks a portion of them. Of over 110,000 clones detected, more than 75% appear once; the ten largest clones hold 11%. The sample was PBMCs or T cells enriched from blood (not recorded which). Receptors were obtained from a man between 60 and 70 years old who had recovered from COVID-19.

This clone was seen a single time. The chain employs TRBV4-1 and TRBJ1-1; 7 positions match TRBD1. V lost 3 bases and J lost 3; bases outside the gene matches: 4. CDR3 length: 14 amino acids. Germline CDR1 reads MGHRA; CDR2 reads YSYEKL. DNA for the CDR3: TGCGCCAGCAGCCAGGAGGGACAGTACACTGAAGCTTTCTTT. It codes for CASSQEGQYTEAFF.

The chain has TRBV5-4 and TRBJ2-1, with 12 bases identical to TRBD2. The V and J ends lost 1 base and 5 bases, in that order; junction bases with no gene match: 1. The germline V gene encodes CDR1 SGHNT and CDR2 YYREEE (reference sequence). The CDR3 runs to 15 residues. CDR3 coding DNA: TGTGCCAGCAGCTTGCCTAGCGGGGGGGACAATGAGCAGTTCTTC. It codes for CASSLPSGGDNEQFF.

This sequence joins TRBV5-8 and TRBJ2-7, with 9 nucleotides matching TRBD1. The CDR3 loop spans 15 amino acids. The germline gives CDR1 SGHTS, CDR2 YDEGEE. Trimming removed 2 bases from V and 6 bases from J; junction bases left unmatched: 9. The CDR3 coding sequence is TGTGCCAGCAGCTTCAACCGGGACAGGGCCTCCGAGCAGTACTTC. It yields the protein CASSFNRDRASEQYF.

The count of this clone is one. This chain uses TRBV7-8 with TRBJ2-7; D is perhaps TRBD2 (7 bases). Germline CDR1 and CDR2: SGHVS and FQNEAQ. This CDR3 is 15 amino acids long. V shed 5 bases and J shed 5 bases, with 19 bases lying between them. Written as DNA, the CDR3 is TGTGCCAGCAGCCAAGGGGGTGGCGGGAGTAACGAGCAGTACTTC. Translating it yields CASSQGGGGSNEQYF.

CDR3 region: CASSFDSTRPSEQYF. DNA for the CDR3: TGTGCCAGCAGCTTTGACTCGACCCGTCCCTCCGAGCAGTACTTC. The chain has TRBV11-3 and TRBJ2-7; D is unclear. The V gene's germline CDR1 is SGHNT and CDR2 YENEEA. This CDR3 comprises 15 residues. The V end was cut by 3 bases, the J end by 6 bases, with 18 bases between.

The genes are TRBV6-5 and TRBJ1-3, with 10 bases that match TRBD1. V shed 6 bases and J 5 bases; nucleotides not matched to a gene: 4. This CDR3 region has 14 residues. CDR1 and CDR2 from the germline V gene are MNHEY and SVGAGI. CDR3 residues: CASSTDRGRNTIYF. CDR3 sequence (DNA): TGTGCCAGCAGCACGGACAGGGGGAGAAACACCATATATTTT.

The chain has TRBV7-2 and TRBJ2-1; possible D gene TRBD1, 5 bases. V was shortened by 1 base and J by 15 bases, with 13 bases between the two germline ends. Germline CDR1 and CDR2: SGHTA and FQGNSA. This CDR3 spans 12 amino acids. The DNA of the CDR3 is TGTGCCAGCAGCTTAGGGGCGACAAGGGGGTTCTTC. Translated, it gives CASSLGATRGFF.

The gene calls are TRBV7-9 and TRBJ1-1; 7 bases map to TRBD1. This CDR3 region has 15 residues. Germline trimming cut 2 bases from V and 4 bases from J; bases unmatched to any gene: 7. Germline assignment: CDR1 SEHNR and CDR2 FQNEAQ (reference sequence). CDR3 loop: CASSLTTGAGTEAFF. CDR3 bases: TGTGCCAGCAGCTTAACCACAGGGGCCGGCACTGAAGCTTTCTTT.

V is TRBV6-2 or TRBV6-3 and J is TRBJ1-5; D gene unclear. This CDR3 is built from 17 residues. CDR1 is MNHEY and CDR2 is SVGEGT in the germline V gene. V shed 0 bases and J shed 3 bases, with 15 bases lying between them. The CDR3 reads CASSYSRARLDNQPQHF. Written as DNA, the CDR3 is TGTGCCAGCAGTTACTCCCGCGCCAGGTTGGACAATCAGCCCCAGCATTTT.

The chain recombines TRBV5-6 with TRBJ2-2, with 9 bases fitting TRBD2. CDR3 length equals 14 residues. Trimming took 5 bases from V and 1 from J; bases not matched to a gene: 0. Germline CDR1 and CDR2: SGHDT and YYEEEE. CDR3 nucleotide sequence: TGTGCCAGCAGGACTAGCGGGAACACCGGGGAGCTGTTTTTT. Amino acids: CASRTSGNTGELFF.

CDR3 in amino acids: CASRSRLAGGRDTQYF. The CDR3 DNA reads TGTGCCAGTAGATCCCGACTAGCGGGGGGGCGAGATACGCAGTATTTT. V gene TRBV19 combines with J gene TRBJ2-3; 14 bases are shared with TRBD2. In germline, CDR1 is LNHDA, CDR2 SQIVND (reference sequence). The J segment lost 5 bases and the V segment lost 6 bases, leaving 7 bases of the junction unmatched. This CDR3 is 16 amino acids long.

This chain links TRBV4-1 with TRBJ1-2; no reliable D call. Germline V gives CDR1 MGHRA, CDR2 YSYEKL. V lost 3 bases, J lost 7 bases, and 12 bases lay in between. The CDR3 runs to 13 residues. The CDR3 sequence is CASSQIKGLGYTF. CDR3 nucleotide sequence: TGCGCCAGCAGCCAGATAAAAGGACTTGGCTACACCTTC.

This clone was observed a few times. This rearrangement joins TRBV25-1 to TRBJ1-5, with no clear D. This CDR3 region has 14 residues. V lost 2 bases to trimming and J lost 3 bases, with 8 bases between them. Germline assignment: CDR1 MGHDK and CDR2 SYGVNS. CDR3 protein: CASSEPGSNQPQHF. In DNA form, the CDR3 reads TGTGCCAGCAGTGAACCAGGCTCCAATCAGCCCCAGCATTTT.

The chain uses TRBV2 and TRBJ1-3, with D hard to call. This CDR3 is built from 13 residues. The V gene lost 2 bases and the J gene lost 4 bases, with 6 bases spanning the gap. Germline V gives CDR1 SNHLY, CDR2 FYNNEI. CDR3 in DNA: TGTGCCAGCAGTGAATCCCCGGGAAACACCATATATTTT. Its protein product is CASSESPGNTIYF.

The gene calls are TRBV19 and TRBJ1-1, with 9 bases identical to TRBD1. V dropped 5 bases and J dropped 5; count of bases not matched to a gene: 6. The CDR3 is 14 amino acids. Germline V CDR1 and CDR2: LNHDA, SQIVND (reference sequence). In DNA, the CDR3 is TGTGCCAGTAGTCGGGACAGGGAGGGGACTGAAGCTTTCTTT. It translates to CASSRDREGTEAFF.

The CDR3 reads CASSNRDTGNTEAFF. CDR3 DNA sequence: TGTGCCAGCAGCAACCGGGACACGGGGAACACTGAAGCTTTCTTT. The V and J genes are TRBV13 and TRBJ1-1, with D perhaps TRBD1 (6 bases). CDR1 PRHDT and CDR2 FYEKMQ come from the germline V gene (reference sequence). Trimming took off 5 bases at V and 1 base at J, with 14 bases between the two ends. The CDR3 is 15 amino acids.

The V gene is TRBV14, the J gene TRBJ1-2; tentative D call: TRBD1 (5 bases). The CDR3 loop spans 15 amino acids. Germline values: CDR1 SGHDN, CDR2 FVKESK. V lost 4 bases to trimming and J lost 4 bases, with 16 bases between them. For the CDR3, the DNA is TGTGCCAGCAGCCCAATTACGGGGGAGGTCTATGGCTACACCTTC. As protein: CASSPITGEVYGYTF.